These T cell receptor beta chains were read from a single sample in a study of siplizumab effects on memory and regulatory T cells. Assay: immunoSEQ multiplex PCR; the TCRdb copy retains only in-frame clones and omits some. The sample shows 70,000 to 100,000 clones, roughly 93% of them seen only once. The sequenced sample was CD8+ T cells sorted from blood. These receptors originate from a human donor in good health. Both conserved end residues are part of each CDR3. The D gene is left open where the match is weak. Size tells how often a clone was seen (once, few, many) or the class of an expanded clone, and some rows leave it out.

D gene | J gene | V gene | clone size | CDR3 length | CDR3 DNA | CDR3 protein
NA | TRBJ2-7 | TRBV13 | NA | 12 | TGTGCCAGCAGCACTTTAGGGTACGAGCAGTACTTC | CASSTLGYEQYF
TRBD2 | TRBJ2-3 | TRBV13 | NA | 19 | TGTGCCAGCAGCCCGGGGACTAGCGGGAGACTCGGGACGGCAGATACGCAGTATTTT | CASSPGTSGRLGTADTQYF
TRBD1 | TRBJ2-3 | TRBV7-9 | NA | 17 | TGTGCCAGCAGCTCCTCGCCGAGGGGGCCAAGCACAGATACGCAGTATTTT | CASSSSPRGPSTDTQYF
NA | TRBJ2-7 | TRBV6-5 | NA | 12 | TGTGCCAGCAGCTTCGAGCGTAGCGAGCAGTACTTC | CASSFERSEQYF
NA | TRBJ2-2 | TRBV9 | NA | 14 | TGTGCCAGCAGCGTACAAGGGAACACCGGGGAGCTGTTTTTT | CASSVQGNTGELFF
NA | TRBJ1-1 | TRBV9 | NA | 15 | TGTGCCAGCAGCGTAGGATCAGGTCCCGACACTGAAGCTTTCTTT | CASSVGSGPDTEAFF
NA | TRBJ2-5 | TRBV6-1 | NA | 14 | TGTGCCAGCAGTGCGTTCGGGACCTTAGAGACCCAGTACTTC | CASSAFGTLETQYF
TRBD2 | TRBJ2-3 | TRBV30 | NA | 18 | TGTGCCTGGAGCCCGGAGACTAGCGGGGGCATTGAAACAGATACGCAGTATTTT | CAWSPETSGGIETDTQYF
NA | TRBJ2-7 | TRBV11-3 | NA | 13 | TGTGCCAGCAGCGCGACACCCTCCTACGAGCAGTACTTC | CASSATPSYEQYF
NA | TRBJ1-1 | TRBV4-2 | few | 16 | TGTGCCAGCAGCCAAGAGGAGCGGGTCTACGGCACTGAAGCTTTCTTT | CASSQEERVYGTEAFF
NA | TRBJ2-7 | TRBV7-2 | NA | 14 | TGTGCCAGCAGCTTAGAATTGTTCTCCTACGAGCAGTACTTC | CASSLELFSYEQYF
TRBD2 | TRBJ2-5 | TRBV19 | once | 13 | TGTGCCAGTAGTCTCTTCGGGGGGGAGACCCAGTACTTC | CASSLFGGETQYF
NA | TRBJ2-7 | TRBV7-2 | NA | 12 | TGTGCCAGCAGCTTAGTCTCTTACGAGCAGTACTTC | CASSLVSYEQYF
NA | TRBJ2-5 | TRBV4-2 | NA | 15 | TGTGCCAGCAGCCAATTAGCGACAGTCCAAGAGACCCAGTACTTC | CASSQLATVQETQYF
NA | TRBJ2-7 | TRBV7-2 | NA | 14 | TGTGCCAGCAGCCCCCGGGATGGGGGGTACGAGCAGTACTTC | CASSPRDGGYEQYF
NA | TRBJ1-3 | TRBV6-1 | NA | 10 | TGTGCCAGCAGCCGAAACACCATATATTTT | CASSRNTIYF
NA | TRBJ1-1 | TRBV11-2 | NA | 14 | TGTGCCAGCAGCTTAATGGAGGGTTCCCCTGAAGCTTTCTTT | CASSLMEGSPEAFF